This record looks at one T cell receptor (beta chain) sequence and its context. Its binding antigen is unknown. Nothing much larger sits one base from this clone, and base qualities are not available. The donors were healthy, HIV-negative adults with no recently reported acute infections or vaccinations. Every donor was a Caucasian adult residing in Nashville, Tennessee, USA. CD4+ T cells were enriched by magnetic negative selection; naive cells were then positively selected on CD45RA, and the negative fraction formed the memory subset. Blood was obtained by leukapheresis, after which PBMCs were separated by Ficoll-Histopaque density gradient centrifugation and cryopreserved in liquid nitrogen vapor phase. Analytical flow cytometry was used to check the purity and quantity of every magnetically sorted T cell population. Genomic DNA was isolated from every sorted fraction and measured by UV absorbance on a Nanodrop 2000c.

Using the deep immunoSEQ assay, TCR CDR3 regions were amplified from genomic DNA by multiplex PCR. Extracted genomic DNA from each cell subset was spread evenly across all wells of several immunoSEQ 96-well plates, with each plate serving as a replicate. For sorted subsets, each replicate PCR was loaded with 200 ng genomic DNA, equivalent to about 33,000 T cell genomes. Purified libraries were measured with a Qubit 3.0 fluorometer, size-checked on a Bioanalyzer 2100, and measured again with the KAPA Library Quantification kit. A separate single-read 150-cycle Illumina NextSeq 550 flow cell was used to sequence each immunoSEQ 96-well plate. As for how the authors treated the data: The immunoSEQ output contained only junctional sequences without quality scores, so filtering could not match that applied to full-length reads. To assign V/J genes and CDR3, sequences were annotated against IMGT germline references using PyIR, a Python wrapper for IgBLAST v1.9. Reads were filtered out if the reads had weak V/J assignments (E-value above 1e-6), no CDR3, stop codons, out-of-frame junctions, or ambiguous translated residues. A V3J clonotype was defined by an identical inferred V gene, J gene, and CDR3 amino acid sequence. Percentage overlap between repertoires was calculated by dividing the number of shared unique clonotypes by the size of the smaller repertoire. Richness of each repertoire was evaluated using RTK rarefaction, the Chao1 estimator, and Recon v2.1 estimates of unobserved clonotypes. Generation probabilities were computed with OLGA for all TCRbeta clonotypes obtained by the gDNA method from several donors. TCRdb's version of the immuneACCESS table is confined to in-frame rearrangements and falls short of the full clone set. An unresolved V gene accounts for under half of the shortfall where checked; the remainder is of unknown origin. V, J and clone size are those of that table, while D and trimming were read from the DNA. This sample comprises 2,100,000 or so clones, about 94% of them detected only once. 0.13% of the sample lies in the top ten.

CDR1 and CDR2 (LGHNA, YSLEER) derive from the germline V gene. The CDR3, from cysteine to phenylalanine, totals 15 residues. The read is trimmed to its CDR3 DNA, 45 bases read in frame from base 1. These data originate in a study of shared clonotypes between healthy human individuals (dated by TCRdb to the early 2020s). Context from the whole study: Three men and a couple of women, aged 18 to 49 years, made up the cohort. For each donor, CD4 naive and CD4 memory were each run on three plates, CD8 naive on two plates, and CD8 memory on one plate. Between about 0.9 and 8.9 billion PBMCs per donor were obtained by leukapheresis. To increase sequencing depth and limit assay-specific biases, TCR repertoire library preparation and sequencing were carried out by different laboratories using diverse techniques. Blood TCR repertoires of about five healthy adults were deeply sequenced to estimate repertoire size and the extent of clonotype sharing between individuals.

General study outcomes and caveats: Pairwise subsampling indicated that sequencing depth was expected to affect the degree of clonotype sharing among donors. The small number of donors limited the genetic and exposure-history diversity represented. Rarefaction of sorted-subset datasets indicated incomplete sequencing despite the large sequencing depth. Higher generation probabilities were observed for clonotypes shared by all four sorted-subset donors than for non-shared clonotypes. Only blood was sampled, and tissue TCR repertoires likely differ from those in blood. Approximately 5% of naive CD4, around 3.5% of naive CD8, approximately 2% of memory CD4, and 0.4% of memory CD8 clonotypes were shared across four donors. Estimated clonotype richness was generally larger for naive than for memory subsets.

The sequence is built from TRBV4-3 and TRBJ2-5; perhaps TRBD2 is the D gene, with 5 bases matching. The J call may be in error: the DNA end matches TRBJ2-7 better. The source is a man in his late teens or twenties in good health. Source material: naive CD4+ T cells sorted from blood. Read against the paper, the sample's cell subset or site label means: CD45RA+ positively selected. The base sequence is TGCGCCAGCAGCCAAGTCTTAGCGACATACTACGAGCAGTACTTC. It encodes CASSQVLATYYEQYF.